This entry concerns a single T cell receptor (beta chain). Its antigen is currently unknown. This sample was taken from a study of T-cell memory formation after mild COVID-19. Study background: Each donor largely had its own TCR clusters.

TCRdb fed the 5' RACE reads into MiXCR, producing one record per CDR3 protein. This sample carries approximately 180,000 distinct CDR3 sequences, roughly 16% of them seen once, and the ten largest clones take 2% to 2.5%. Study findings and constraints: Cross-reactive memory seemingly joined, as some responding clones were found in pre-infection memory. Most CD4+ clones that shrank were in CM and EM, while CD8+ ones turned up in EMRA.

This clonotype was obtained from an adult woman who had mild COVID-19 (a few samples of this study predate the infection). Cell type and time point are not known. The specimen was PBMCs or a T cell subset sorted from them (not recorded which).

As DNA, the CDR3 is TGTGCCAGCAGCTTACGGTGGGAGTCGGGCACAGATACGCAGTATTTT. Its protein product is CASSLRWESGTDTQYF. The chain combines TRBV7-9 with TRBJ2-3; D may be TRBD2 (5 bases). Germline V CDR1 and CDR2: SEHNR, FQNEAQ (reference sequence). The CDR3 contains 16 residues. Trimming shortened V by 2 bases and J by 1 base, and 13 bases separated the two germline ends.